A single sample gave rise to the 18 T cell receptor beta chains below, sequenced in a study of CD8+CD57+ T cells in acquired aplastic anemia. It was genomic DNA that served as the template for profiling TCR beta VDJ and CDR3. TCRdb analysed the reads with MiXCR anew, one entry per CDR3 protein. Here the sample spans 300,000 or so distinct CDR3 sequences, 45% to 65% being singletons. The material sequenced was sorted CD4+, CD8+, or CD8+CD57+ T cells (not recorded which) from PBMCs. The source of these receptors is a human donor with severe aplastic anemia or a healthy control (not recorded which).

Only a few counts were recorded for this clonotype. A much larger clone differs from this one at a single base, so this may be a read error. This chain uses TRBV5-1 with TRBJ1-1; 7 positions agree with TRBD1. In germline, CDR1 is SGHRS, CDR2 YFSETQ. J lost 1 base, V lost 0 bases, and 6 bases had no gene match. The CDR3 extends over 16 amino acids. CDR3 sequence reads: CASSLAEGAGNTEAFF. CDR3 nucleotides: TGCGCCAGCAGCTTGGCCGAGGGGGCTGGGAACACTGAAGCTTTCTTT.

The rearrangement uses TRBV19 and TRBJ1-1; D not certain. This CDR3 comprises 14 residues. Germline V CDR1 and CDR2: LNHDA, SQIVND (reference sequence). Trimming removed 3 bases from V and 0 bases from J, with 8 bases in between. The CDR3 protein is CASSIRRLNTEAFF. As DNA, the CDR3 is TGTGCCAGTAGTATTAGACGGCTGAACACTGAAGCTTTCTTT.

The chain is built from TRBV5-8 and TRBJ2-7, with TRBD2 matching 10 bases. Germline lookup yields CDR1 SGHTS and CDR2 YDEGEE. V trimming: 4 bases; J trimming: 5 bases; junction bases outside the gene matches: 9. The CDR3 contains 15 residues. CDR3 sequence: CASSRSGRTLNEQYF. Written as DNA, the CDR3 is TGTGCCAGCAGCCGTAGCGGGAGGACCCTCAACGAGCAGTACTTC.

CDR3 DNA: TGCGCCAGCAGCGTGGGACTAGCGGCCGCCTACGAGCAGTACTTC. The encoded protein is CASSVGLAAAYEQYF. The chain carries TRBV5-1 and TRBJ2-7; 11 nucleotides match TRBD2. V lost 4 bases, J lost 2 bases, and 5 bases stayed unmatched. Germline values: CDR1 SGHRS, CDR2 YFSETQ. This CDR3 is 15 amino acids long.

This clonotype appeared many times. The chain has TRBV19 and TRBJ1-3; D unclear. Germline values: CDR1 LNHDA, CDR2 SQIVND (reference sequence). The CDR3 extends over 14 amino acids. V gave up 3 bases and J gave up 4 bases, with 10 bases separating them. The CDR3 bases are TGTGCCAGTAGTATCGGCAGAGACGGAAACACCATATATTTT. Its protein product is CASSIGRDGNTIYF.

The chain uses TRBV6-2 or TRBV6-3 and TRBJ2-7; the match to TRBD1 covers 10 bases. Looked up from germline, CDR1 is MNHEY and CDR2 is SVGEGT. The J segment lost 4 bases and the V segment lost 5 bases, leaving 8 bases of the junction unmatched. The CDR3 loop spans 15 amino acids. This CDR3 is CASSGRDRGWYEQYF. CDR3 DNA sequence: TGTGCCAGCAGTGGACGGGACAGGGGTTGGTACGAGCAGTACTTC.

This clonotype was detected many times. This chain connects TRBV12-3 or TRBV12-4 to TRBJ1-2, with D possibly being TRBD1 (5 bases). Trimming shortened V by 2 bases and J by 4 bases, and 14 bases separated the two germline ends. The CDR3 loop spans 15 amino acids. The CDR3 spells CASSLISGVSYGYTF. The CDR3 nucleotides read TGTGCCAGCAGTTTAATATCGGGGGTGTCCTATGGCTACACCTTC.

Concerning this clonotype: A read error may account for a junction end that differs from germline. The rearrangement joins TRBV5-1 to TRBJ2-2; 7 positions match TRBD1. Germline V CDR1 and CDR2: SGHRS, YFSETQ. The CDR3 covers 14 residues. CDR3 DNA sequence: TGCGCCAGCCGACAGGGAACGAACACTGGGGAGCTGTCTTTT. It is translated as CASRQGTNTGELSF.

This clonotype was picked up a small number of times. This chain joins TRBV20-1 and TRBJ2-3; TRBD1 might be the D (7 bases). V was pared by 3 bases and J by 3 bases, with 19 bases between. The CDR3 has 16 residues. Germline values: CDR1 DFQATT, CDR2 SNEGSKA (reference sequence). CDR3 in amino acids: CSARAGQAAGTDTQYF. CDR3 bases: TGCAGTGCTAGGGCCGGACAGGCGGCGGGGACAGATACGCAGTATTTT.

V usage is TRBV25-1 and J usage is TRBJ1-2, with no clear D. This CDR3 spans 15 amino acids. Trimming took off 3 bases at V and 0 bases at J, with 11 bases between the two ends. Germline assignment: CDR1 MGHDK and CDR2 SYGVNS. The CDR3 loop is CASSDPNPSNYGYTF. The CDR3 nucleotides are TGTGCCAGCAGTGACCCTAACCCATCTAACTATGGCTACACCTTC.

In its sample, this clonotype was seen many times. The chain is built from TRBV2 and TRBJ2-7; TRBD1 agrees at 9 bases. Germline assignment: CDR1 SNHLY and CDR2 FYNNEI. The CDR3 covers 15 residues. Trimming took 0 bases from V and 6 from J; bases not matched to a gene: 6. Here the CDR3 DNA reads TGTGCCAGCAGTGAAGCCCCGGGACAGGGTTCCGAGCAGTACTTC. Its translation: CASSEAPGQGSEQYF.

The CDR3 region is CATSLGLQETQYF. For the CDR3, the DNA is TGTGCCACCAGCCTTGGGCTCCAAGAGACCCAGTACTTC. The V call is TRBV15, the J call TRBJ2-5, with D unclear. CDR3 length equals 13 residues. Trimming pared 5 bases from V and 1 base from J, leaving 8 bases between. Germline values: CDR1 LNHNV, CDR2 YYDKDF (reference sequence).

On this clonotype: Its ends do not fully match the called genes, so a read error is possible. The chain joins TRBV12-3 or TRBV12-4 to TRBJ2-3; D is undetermined. The CDR3 runs 14 residues. CDR3 bases: TGTGCCAGCAGATTGACCTTGGCCACAGATGCGCAGTACTTT. Translation: CASRLTLATDAQYF.

The chain uses TRBV20-1 and TRBJ2-1; perhaps TRBD2 as D (6 bases). The germline CDR1 and CDR2 sequences are DFQATT and SNEGSKA (reference sequence). This CDR3 has 13 residues. The CDR3 sequence is CGVGRRNYNEQFF. CDR3 bases: TGCGGAGTTGGGAGGCGGAACTACAATGAGCAGTTCTTC.

J is TRBJ2-6 and V is TRBV7-8; no reliable D call. V lost 6 bases, J lost 4 bases, and 16 bases lay in between. This CDR3 has 16 residues. In germline, CDR1 is SGHVS, CDR2 FQNEAQ. DNA of the CDR3: TGTGCCAGCAGACTACAGATTGTGGCGGGGGCCAACGTCCTGACTTTC. Translated: CASRLQIVAGANVLTF. The full variable domain, with the rest looked up from reference TRBV7-8 and TRBJ2-6, is GAGVSQSPRYKVAKRGQDVALRCDPISGHVSLFWYQQALGQGPEFLTYFQNEAQLDKSGLPSDRFFAERPEGSVSTLKIQRTQQEDSAVYLCASRLQIVAGANVLTFGAGSRLTVL.

This chain joins TRBV18 and TRBJ2-5, with 9 positions matching TRBD2. The CDR3 runs to 16 residues. Per the germline V gene, CDR1 is KGHSH and CDR2 is LQKENI. Trimming took 0 bases from V and 5 from J; bases not matched to a gene: 7. CDR3 protein: CASSPPQREAGETQYF. CDR3 bases: TGTGCCAGCTCACCACCGCAGCGGGAGGCGGGGGAGACCCAGTACTTC.

This clonotype was recorded a few times. This chain joins TRBV7-9 and TRBJ1-6; TRBD1 matches 7 bases. The CDR3 spans 16 residues. Trimming took 5 bases from V and 6 from J; bases not matched to a gene: 10. Germline CDR1 is SEHNR and CDR2 is FQNEAQ (reference sequence). The CDR3 loop reads CASSPEGDSANSPLHF. CDR3 nucleotides: TGTGCCAGCAGCCCCGAGGGGGACAGCGCTAATTCACCCCTCCACTTT.

The chain links TRBV20-1 to TRBJ1-1; TRBD1 is a possible D gene (5 bases). Germline loops: CDR1 DFQATT, CDR2 SNEGSKA (reference sequence). Trimming shortened V by 3 bases and J by 5 bases, and 13 bases separated the two germline ends. The CDR3 consists of 13 residues. DNA for the CDR3: TGCAGTGCTAGCAGGCCAGAGGGGACTGAAGCTTTCTTT. Residues: CSASRPEGTEAFF.